The 19 T cell receptor beta chains in this list originate from one sample, sequenced in a study of a mutant IDH1 vaccine in newly diagnosed glioma. Noted time point: week 35, safety follow-up. Each dose of the vaccine consisted of 300 ug of mutant IDH1 20-mer peptide, with topical imiquimod. The antigens of these receptors remain unknown. The protocol was immunoSEQ multiplex PCR, while the TCRdb copy is restricted to in-frame clones and leaves out a portion. The repertoire holds some 33,000 clones, around 82% seen once, with roughly 12% in the top ten. Specimen: PBMCs, collected from a glioma patient whose treatment included an IDH1 peptide vaccine. Every receptor here comes from a woman aged 40 to 50 with glioma.

V is TRBV5-6 and J is TRBJ1-3; TRBD1 might be the D (5 bases). V lost 1 base to trimming and J lost 1 base, with 9 bases between them. This CDR3 is 15 amino acids long. Germline assignment: CDR1 SGHDT and CDR2 YYEEEE. CDR3: CASSLRQGSGNTIYF. CDR3 nucleotides: TGTGCCAGCAGCTTGCGGCAGGGTTCTGGAAACACCATATATTTT.

V and J are TRBV19 and TRBJ2-2; no clear D. V was clipped by 5 bases and J by 4 bases, with 14 bases between them. Germline V gives CDR1 LNHDA, CDR2 SQIVND (reference sequence). The CDR3 spans 15 residues. The CDR3 nucleotides read TGTGCCAGTAGTGGGCGTCGGGCCTTCACCGGGGAGCTGTTTTTT. Protein sequence: CASSGRRAFTGELFF.

This chain links TRBV2 with TRBJ1-3; no clear D gene. The CDR3 has 12 residues. V lost 1 base and J lost 4, with 2 bases in between. Germline V gives CDR1 SNHLY, CDR2 FYNNEI. CDR3 DNA: TGTGCCAGCAGTGAAGTCGGAAACACCATATATTTT. Translated, it gives CASSEVGNTIYF.

The rearrangement joins TRBV7-3 to TRBJ2-3; the match to TRBD2 covers 7 bases. This CDR3 has 14 residues. Unmatched junction bases numbered 6, after V lost 1 base and J lost 8 bases. Germline-derived CDR1 and CDR2 are SGHTA and FQGTGA. CDR3 sequence (DNA): TGTGCCAGCAGCTTAAAGGCGGGGGTGGCTACGCAGTATTTT. It encodes CASSLKAGVATQYF.

The V call is TRBV7-8, the J call TRBJ1-5, with 7 bases identical to TRBD1. CDR1 SGHVS and CDR2 FQNEAQ come from the germline V gene. The CDR3 contains 16 residues. After removal of 6 bases from V and 0 bases from J, the junction contained 8 bases not matched to a gene. For the CDR3, the DNA is TGTGCCAGCAGGCCGGGACAGTCAAATAGCAATCAGCCCCAGCATTTT. Amino acid sequence: CASRPGQSNSNQPQHF.

This sequence joins TRBV30 and TRBJ1-3; the D gene is possibly TRBD1 (6 bases). Germline V lookup: CDR1 GTSNPN, CDR2 SVGIG (reference sequence). The CDR3 sequence is 14 residues long. The V and J ends lost 8 bases and 2 bases respectively, with 16 bases between them. For the CDR3, the DNA is TGTGCCCGGCAAGGGGGTGGGCCTGGAAACACCATATATTTT. The encoded protein is CARQGGGPGNTIYF.

The rearrangement uses TRBV19 and TRBJ1-2; 10 bases line up with TRBD1. Trimming at V came to 5 bases and at J to 3 bases, leaving 9 bases not matched to a gene. The germline CDR1 and CDR2 sequences are LNHDA and SQIVND (reference sequence). The CDR3 totals 16 residues. CDR3 sequence: CASSYPGQGNYYGYTF. CDR3 coding DNA: TGTGCCAGTAGTTATCCGGGACAGGGGAATTACTATGGCTACACCTTC.

The genes are TRBV7-2 and TRBJ1-1, with D perhaps matching TRBD1 (6 bases). Germline V lookup: CDR1 SGHTA, CDR2 FQGNSA. V lost 4 bases and J lost 5, with 20 bases in between. This CDR3 region has 16 residues. The CDR3 reads CASSSQRGGERTEAFF. CDR3 bases: TGTGCCAGCAGCTCCCAAAGAGGGGGGGAGAGGACTGAAGCTTTCTTT.

V usage is TRBV10-2 and J usage is TRBJ2-1, with 8 bases fitting TRBD1. Germline V gene sequence: CDR1 WSHSY, CDR2 SAAADI. The CDR3 spans 14 residues. V lost 8 bases and J lost 6; bases outside the gene matches: 9. The CDR3: CASGGTGGVNEQFF. The CDR3 coding sequence is TGCGCCAGCGGAGGGACAGGCGGTGTCAATGAGCAGTTCTTC.

The rearrangement links TRBV30 to TRBJ2-1, with D possibly TRBD1 on 6 matching bases. CDR3 length: 12 residues. V was clipped by 2 bases and J by 10 bases, with 12 bases between them. Germline V lookup: CDR1 GTSNPN, CDR2 SVGIG (reference sequence). CDR3 nucleotide sequence: TGTGCCTGGAGTCTGGTAGGGGGAGAGCAGTTCTTC. This sequence encodes CAWSLVGGEQFF. Complete variable domain (other parts from reference TRBV30 and TRBJ2-1): SQTIHQWPATLVQPVGSPLSLECTVEGTSNPNLYWYRQAAGRGLQLLFYSVGIGQISSEVPQNLSASRPQDRQFILSSKKLLLSDSGFYLCAWSLVGGEQFFGPGTRLTVL.

The chain carries TRBV4-1 and TRBJ2-3; D remains ambiguous. The V end was cut by 1 base, the J end by 13 bases, with 15 bases between. Germline V gene sequence: CDR1 MGHRA, CDR2 YSYEKL. This CDR3 is built from 13 residues. The CDR3 coding sequence is TGCGCCAGCAGCCAAGTAGGGCTAGAACGCGAGTATTTT. It codes for CASSQVGLEREYF.

The chain joins TRBV9 to TRBJ2-5; a weak D match, TRBD1 (5 bases). Trimming took 0 bases from V and 4 from J, leaving 10 bases between them. The germline V gene encodes CDR1 SGDLS and CDR2 YYNGEE. CDR3 size: 14 residues. This CDR3 reads CASSVAQTVETQYF. CDR3 bases: TGTGCCAGCAGCGTAGCTCAGACAGTAGAGACCCAGTACTTC.

This clone has only a few counts. J is TRBJ1-1 and V is TRBV5-4, with a tentative D call TRBD1 (5 bases). Germline CDR1 is SGHNT and CDR2 is YYREEE (reference sequence). The length of the CDR3 is 14 residues. The V end lost 0 bases, the J end lost 1 base, and 7 bases lay between the germline ends. In DNA, the CDR3 is TGTGCCAGCAGCTTGGTGGGGCGGAACACTGAAGCTTTCTTT. It yields the protein CASSLVGRNTEAFF.

This clone was seen just once. The gene calls are TRBV5-1 and TRBJ2-2; 11 bases map to TRBD2. The CDR3 sequence is 15 residues long. CDR1 is SGHRS and CDR2 is YFSETQ in the germline V gene. Trimming took 4 bases from V and 4 from J; bases not matched to a gene: 3. CDR3 DNA: TGCGCCAGCAGCAATACTAGCGGGGGCACCGGGGAGCTGTTTTTT. Translation gives CASSNTSGGTGELFF.

The chain employs TRBV30 and TRBJ1-6; D gene unclear. CDR1 GTSNPN and CDR2 SVGIG come from the germline V gene (reference sequence). The CDR3 extends over 13 amino acids. V was cut by 1 base and J by 7 bases, with 8 bases left in between. CDR3 nucleotide sequence: TGTGCCTGGAGTGGAGGCCTGAATTCACCCCTCCACTTT. It encodes CAWSGGLNSPLHF.

This chain joins TRBV28 and TRBJ1-1; D gene ambiguous. V gave up 6 bases and J gave up 1 base, with 6 bases separating them. The V gene's germline CDR1 is MDHEN and CDR2 SYDVKM. The CDR3 consists of 12 residues. The CDR3 DNA reads as TGTGCCAGCAGCACACCGAACACTGAAGCTTTCTTT. It is translated as CASSTPNTEAFF.

The chain recombines TRBV9 with TRBJ2-2; no definite D call. Per the germline V gene, CDR1 is SGDLS and CDR2 is YYNGEE. V was clipped by 0 bases and J by 9 bases, with 6 bases between them. This CDR3 has 12 residues. The CDR3 coding sequence is TGTGCCAGCAGCGTAGGCGCCAGGGAGCTGTTTTTT. Translation gives CASSVGARELFF. The whole variable domain, remainder taken from reference TRBV9 and TRBJ2-2, is DSGVTQTPKHLITATGQRVTLRCSPRSGDLSVYWYQQSLDQGLQFLIQYYNGEERAKGNILERFSAQQFPDLHSELNLSSLELGDSALYFCASSVGARELFFGEGSRLTVL.

A few counts support this clone. J is TRBJ1-2 and V is TRBV5-8, with no clear D. The CDR3 extends over 15 amino acids. Trimming left V 0 bases short and J 4 bases short, with 13 bases between. The V gene's germline CDR1 is SGHTS and CDR2 YDEGEE. CDR3 coding DNA: TGTGCCAGCAGCTTGGGACCGGGCTTAGGCTATGGCTACACCTTC. Encoded protein: CASSLGPGLGYGYTF.

This clone came up a few times. The CDR3: CAISPPHRSTQGRNIQYF. For the CDR3, the DNA is TGTGCCATCAGTCCACCTCACCGATCTACCCAGGGGAGGAACATTCAGTACTTC. The chain has TRBV10-3 and TRBJ2-4; tentatively, D is TRBD1 or TRBD2 (6 bases each). Looked up from germline, CDR1 is ENHRY and CDR2 is SYGVKD. This CDR3 has 18 amino acids. Trimming pared 5 bases from V and 7 bases from J, leaving 27 bases between.